This is a list of T cell receptor beta chains from one sample in a study of blood T cell repertoires in COVID-19. Assay used: immunoSEQ multiplex PCR; TCRdb lists only in-frame clones, some missing. This sample carries 100,000 or so clones, roughly two thirds of them seen once, and the ten largest clones take approximately 6.2%. The sequenced sample was peripheral blood. All receptors derive from a man older than 75 with acute or convalescent COVID-19. CDR3s include the opening cysteine and the closing phenylalanine or tryptophan. The D gene is left open where the match is weak. Clone size, where shown, is once, few, many, or a class for clones that have expanded.

j_call d_call v_call clone_size cdr3_nt cdr3_aa
TRBJ2-3 TRBD2 TRBV13 NA TGTGCCAGCAGCCCAGGACTAGCGGATACGCAGTATTTT CASSPGLADTQYF
TRBJ2-1 TRBD2 TRBV29-1 NA TGCAGCGTGGCTAAAGGACTAGCGGGAGGGTACAATGAGCAGTTCTTC CSVAKGLAGGYNEQFF
TRBJ2-5 TRBD2 TRBV15 NA TGTGCCACCAGCAGAGATGCTAGCGGGAGTGAAGAGACCCAGTACTTC CATSRDASGSEETQYF
TRBJ1-3 NA TRBV4-1 NA TGCGCCAGCAGCAAACCGGGGGGTAGGGCTGGAAACACCATATATTTT CASSKPGGRAGNTIYF
TRBJ2-6 TRBD1 TRBV28 NA TGTGCCAGCAGTAGACAGGGGCTTATCTCTGGGGCCAACGTCCTGACTTTC CASSRQGLISGANVLTF
TRBJ1-1 NA TRBV29-1 few TGCAGCGTTGAGGGGCGGCCCCTAAGTACTGAAGCTTTCTTT CSVEGRPLSTEAFF
TRBJ1-5 NA TRBV5-8 NA TGTGCCAGCAGCTTGGGCGGGGTCCCTAATCAGCCCCAGCATTTT CASSLGGVPNQPQHF
TRBJ2-7 TRBD2 TRBV7-4 NA TGTGCCAGCAGCTCGGTGACTAGCGGGAGGCTTCAGTACTTC CASSSVTSGRLQYF
TRBJ1-5 NA TRBV2 once TGTGCCAGCAGCAGAACCGGGACACGGAACAATCAGCCCCAGCATTTT CASSRTGTRNNQPQHF
TRBJ2-1 NA TRBV29-1 NA TGCAGCGTTGCGGCGGGGACCTACAATGAGCAGTTCTTC CSVAAGTYNEQFF
TRBJ1-4 NA TRBV4-1 NA TGCGCCAGCCGAGATTTGGGTAGGGGCTCTCGTGAAAAACTGTTTTTT CASRDLGRGSREKLFF
TRBJ2-2 TRBD1 TRBV2 few TGTGCCAGCAGAACCGACAGGGCCACCGGGGAGCTGTTTTTT CASRTDRATGELFF
TRBJ2-3 NA TRBV18 NA TGTGCCAGCAAACGAGAAGAGGGGGCAGATACGCAGTATTTT CASKREEGADTQYF
TRBJ2-2 NA TRBV6-6 few TGTGCCAGCAGTTACTCTCCGGGTCTCACCGGGGAGCTGTTTTTT CASSYSPGLTGELFF
TRBJ1-2 NA TRBV29-1 NA TGCAGCGTTGGGGAGGGCTACACCTTC CSVGEGYTF
TRBJ2-7 TRBD2 TRBV19 NA TGTGCCAGTAGTATGTCGGCTAGCGGCTCCTACGAGCAGTACTTC CASSMSASGSYEQYF
TRBJ2-2 NA TRBV7-9 NA TGTGCCAGCAGCGGTGGAGGGGAGGAGAGGCCCGGGGAGCTGTTTTTT CASSGGGEERPGELFF
TRBJ1-3 NA TRBV7-8 NA TGTGCCAGCAGCCCAGGTCCAGGAAACACCATATATTTT CASSPGPGNTIYF
TRBJ2-1 TRBD2 TRBV10-3 NA TGTGCCATCAGTGAAGGTAGCGGGAGGGCCATGGCTTACAATGAGCAGTTCTTC CAISEGSGRAMAYNEQFF
TRBJ2-1 NA TRBV7-9 NA TGTGCCAGCAGCTTAGTTTCCCTCGAGGAGCAGTTCTTC CASSLVSLEEQFF
TRBJ1-1 NA TRBV23-1 many TGCGCCAGCAGTCACCACAGAGTCGGGAAAGGCTGGGAAGCTTTCTTT CASSHHRVGKGWEAFF
TRBJ2-5 TRBD2 TRBV4-3 few TGCGCCAGCAGCCAGACCCCTGGACTTTCCGGGAGGAGGAGGGAGACCCAGTACTTC CASSQTPGLSGRRRETQYF